Sequencing of this T cell receptor beta chain was carried out in a study of blood T cell repertoires in COVID-19. Per the original methods: From reference gene primer amplification, estimates of nucleated cell counts were derived. Measured with immunoSEQ multiplex PCR; TCRdb has only the in-frame clones, and not every one. Clone size and V and J calls were adopted from that table, with D and trimming inferred from the DNA. The sample lists about 130,000 clones, approximately 83% occurring once. V was cut by 1 base and J by 5 bases, with 13 bases left in between. CDR1 SGHRS and CDR2 YFSETQ come from the germline V gene. CDR3 length: 15 amino acids.

The sequence was collected from a woman aged 50 to 65 with acute or convalescent COVID-19. The chain recombines TRBV5-1 with TRBJ2-4; a possible D gene is TRBD1 (6 bases). The sequenced sample consisted of peripheral blood. CDR3 bases: TGCGCCAGCAGCTTGACAGGGAACAGGGAAAACATTCAGTACTTC. It translates to CASSLTGNRENIQYF.